The T cell receptor (beta chain) under discussion was sequenced for a study of technical replicates of blood from several donors. Measured with immunoSEQ multiplex PCR; TCRdb has only the in-frame clones, and not every one. The top ten clones hold 0.2% to 0.25% of a sample with around 70,000 clones, just under 97% of them seen once. The CDR3 length is 13 residues. Looked up from germline, CDR1 is LNHDA and CDR2 is SQIVND (reference sequence). V was trimmed by 7 bases and J by 0 bases, leaving 10 bases between them. This TCR derives from a human donor in good health. The sample consisted of T cells isolated from PBMCs. This chain joins TRBV19 and TRBJ2-7, with D unresolved. The chain's CDR3 is CASTTTGSYEQYF. The CDR3 coding sequence is TGTGCCAGTACCACGACGGGCTCCTACGAGCAGTACTTC.